This TCR beta chain was captured by sequencing in a study of T cells in women clearing cervical HPV infection. General observations from the study: Repertoire richness, not evenness, was significantly elevated in CIN3+ cases versus controls.

Concerning this clone itself: Antigen: not known.

immunoSEQ multiplex PCR used an average of 1200 ng genomic DNA. Sequencing was performed with immunoSEQ multiplex PCR; in TCRdb, only in-frame clones are kept and a portion is missing. The table counts about 24,000 clones; more than 6.5% lies in the top ten. The TCR originated in a woman aged 18-70 years with a cervical HPV16 infection that either progressed to CIN3+ or cleared (not recorded which). The sequenced sample consisted of blood buffy coat.

The sequenced CDR3 bases are TGCGCCAGCAGCTACATGACAGGGGAGGGTGAAAAA. Translating it yields CASSYMTGEGEK. The full CDR3 protein reads CASSYMTGEGEKLFF. The rearrangement links TRBV5-1 to TRBJ1-4; 8 bases line up with TRBD1. From the germline J gene comes the end of the CDR3, since the read stops 3 residues before it. CDR1 SGHRS and CDR2 YFSETQ come from the germline V gene. V was pared by 3 bases and J by 7 bases, with 8 bases of the junction left unmatched. The CDR3 sequence is 15 residues long.